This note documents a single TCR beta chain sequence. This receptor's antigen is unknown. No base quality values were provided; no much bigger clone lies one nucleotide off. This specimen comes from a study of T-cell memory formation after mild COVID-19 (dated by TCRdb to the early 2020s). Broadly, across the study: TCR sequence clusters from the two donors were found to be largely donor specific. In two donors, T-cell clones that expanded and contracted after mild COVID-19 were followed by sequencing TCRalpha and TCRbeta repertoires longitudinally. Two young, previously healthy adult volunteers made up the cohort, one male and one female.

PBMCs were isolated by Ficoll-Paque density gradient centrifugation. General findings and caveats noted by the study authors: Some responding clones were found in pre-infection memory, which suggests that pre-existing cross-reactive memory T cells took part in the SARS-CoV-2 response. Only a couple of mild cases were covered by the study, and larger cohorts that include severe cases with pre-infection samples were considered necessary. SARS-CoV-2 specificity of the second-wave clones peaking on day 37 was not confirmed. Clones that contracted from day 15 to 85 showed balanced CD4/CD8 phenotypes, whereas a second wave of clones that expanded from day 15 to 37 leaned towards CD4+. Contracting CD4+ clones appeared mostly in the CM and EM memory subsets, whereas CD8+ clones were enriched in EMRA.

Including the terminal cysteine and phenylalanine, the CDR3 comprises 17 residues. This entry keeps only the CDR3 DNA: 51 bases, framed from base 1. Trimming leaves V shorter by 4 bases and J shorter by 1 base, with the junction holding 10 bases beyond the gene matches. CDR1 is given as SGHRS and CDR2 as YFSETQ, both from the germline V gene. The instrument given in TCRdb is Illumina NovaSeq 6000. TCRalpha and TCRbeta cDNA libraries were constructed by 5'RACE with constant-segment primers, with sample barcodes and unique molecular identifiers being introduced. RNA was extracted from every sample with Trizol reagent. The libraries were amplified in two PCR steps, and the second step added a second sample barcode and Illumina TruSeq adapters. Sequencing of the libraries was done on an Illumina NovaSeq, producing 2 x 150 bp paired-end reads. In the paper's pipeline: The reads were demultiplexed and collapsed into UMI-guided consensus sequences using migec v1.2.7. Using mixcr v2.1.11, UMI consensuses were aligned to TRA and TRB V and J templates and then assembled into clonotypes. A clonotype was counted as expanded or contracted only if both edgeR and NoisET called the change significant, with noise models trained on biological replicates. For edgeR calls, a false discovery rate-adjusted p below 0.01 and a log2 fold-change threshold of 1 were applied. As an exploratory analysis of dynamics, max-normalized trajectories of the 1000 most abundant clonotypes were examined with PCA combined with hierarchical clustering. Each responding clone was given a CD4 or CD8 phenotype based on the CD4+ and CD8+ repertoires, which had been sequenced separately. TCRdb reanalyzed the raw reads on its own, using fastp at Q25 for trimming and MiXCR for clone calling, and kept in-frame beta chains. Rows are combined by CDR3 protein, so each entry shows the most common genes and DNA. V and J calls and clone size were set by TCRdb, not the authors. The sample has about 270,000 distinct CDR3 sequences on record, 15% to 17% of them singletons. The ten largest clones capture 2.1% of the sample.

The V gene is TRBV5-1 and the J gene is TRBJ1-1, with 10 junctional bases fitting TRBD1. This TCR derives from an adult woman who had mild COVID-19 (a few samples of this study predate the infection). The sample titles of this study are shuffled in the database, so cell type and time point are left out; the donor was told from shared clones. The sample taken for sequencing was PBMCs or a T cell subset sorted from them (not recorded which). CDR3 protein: CASSMGQGNRPNTEAFF. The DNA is TGCGCCAGCAGCATGGGACAGGGGAATCGTCCGAACACTGAAGCTTTCTTT.